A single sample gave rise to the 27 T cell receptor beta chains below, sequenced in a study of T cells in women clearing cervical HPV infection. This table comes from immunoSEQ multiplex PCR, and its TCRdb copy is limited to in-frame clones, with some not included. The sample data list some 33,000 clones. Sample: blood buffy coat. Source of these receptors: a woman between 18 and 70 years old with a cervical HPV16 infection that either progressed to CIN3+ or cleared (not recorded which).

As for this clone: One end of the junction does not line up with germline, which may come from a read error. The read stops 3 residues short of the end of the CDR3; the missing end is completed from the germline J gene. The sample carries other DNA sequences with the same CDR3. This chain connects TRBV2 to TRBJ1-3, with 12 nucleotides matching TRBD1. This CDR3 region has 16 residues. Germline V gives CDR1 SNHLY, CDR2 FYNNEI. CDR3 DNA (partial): TGTGCCAGCAACTCCCGGGACAGGGGGCCTGGAAACACT. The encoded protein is CASNSRDRGPGNT. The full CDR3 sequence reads CASNSRDRGPGNTIYF.

The CDR3 here is CASSVTGGDEQYF. CDR3 bases read: TGTGCCAGCAGCGTTACAGGGGGCGACGAG. The gene calls are TRBV5-5 and TRBJ2-7, with TRBD1 matching over 9 bases. The read gets to within 3 residues of the CDR3 end, and the germline J gene fills in the rest. Germline V gene data show CDR1 as SGHKS and CDR2 as YYEKEE (reference sequence). The V gene end was trimmed by 4 bases and the J gene end by 5 bases; junction bases not matched to a gene: 4. There are 13 residues in the CDR3.

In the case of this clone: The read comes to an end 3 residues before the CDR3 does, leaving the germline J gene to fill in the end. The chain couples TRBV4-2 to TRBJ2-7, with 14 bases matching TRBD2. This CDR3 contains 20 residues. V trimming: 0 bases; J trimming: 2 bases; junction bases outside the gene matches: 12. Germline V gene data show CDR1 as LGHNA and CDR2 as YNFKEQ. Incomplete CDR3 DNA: TGTGCCAGCAGCCAAGATCTGGGGACTAGCGGGGGCCATACAGCCTACGAG. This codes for CASSQDLGTSGGHTAYE. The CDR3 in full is CASSQDLGTSGGHTAYEQYF.

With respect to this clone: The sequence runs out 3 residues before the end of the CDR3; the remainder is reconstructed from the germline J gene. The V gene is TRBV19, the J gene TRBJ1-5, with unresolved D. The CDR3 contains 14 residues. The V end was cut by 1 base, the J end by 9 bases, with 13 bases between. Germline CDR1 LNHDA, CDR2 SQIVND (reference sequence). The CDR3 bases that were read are TGTGCCAGTAGTATAGTAGGGCAGAAAGCGCCC. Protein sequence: CASSIVGQKAP. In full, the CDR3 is CASSIVGQKAPQHF.

CDR3 DNA (partial): TGCGCCAGCAGCTTGGCCGGGACAGGGACCCTCTCTGGAAACACC. Its translation is CASSLAGTGTLSGNT. In full, the CDR3 reads CASSLAGTGTLSGNTIYF. V is TRBV5-1 and J is TRBJ1-3, with TRBD1 matching 9 bases. The CDR3 extends 3 residues past the end of the read, so its final part is completed from the germline J gene. This CDR3 is built from 18 residues. The germline gives CDR1 SGHRS, CDR2 YFSETQ. V was pared by 0 bases and J by 0 bases, with 7 bases of the junction left unmatched.

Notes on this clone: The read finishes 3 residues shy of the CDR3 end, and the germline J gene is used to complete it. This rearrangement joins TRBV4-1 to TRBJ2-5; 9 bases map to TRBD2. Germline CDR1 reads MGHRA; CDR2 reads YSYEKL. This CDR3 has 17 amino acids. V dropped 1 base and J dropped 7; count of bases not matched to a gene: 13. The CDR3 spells CASSQVGGRGGQGTQYF. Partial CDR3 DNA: TGCGCCAGCAGCCAAGTAGGCGGGAGGGGGGGCCAGGGGACC.

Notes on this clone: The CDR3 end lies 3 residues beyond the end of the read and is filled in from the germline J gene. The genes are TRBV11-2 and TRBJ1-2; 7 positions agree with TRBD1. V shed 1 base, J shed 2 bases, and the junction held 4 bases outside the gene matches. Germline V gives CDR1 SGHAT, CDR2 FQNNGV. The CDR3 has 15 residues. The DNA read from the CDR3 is TGTGCCAGCAGCTTAGTAGGGACAGCAAACTATGGC. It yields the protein CASSLVGTANYG. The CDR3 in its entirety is CASSLVGTANYGYTF.

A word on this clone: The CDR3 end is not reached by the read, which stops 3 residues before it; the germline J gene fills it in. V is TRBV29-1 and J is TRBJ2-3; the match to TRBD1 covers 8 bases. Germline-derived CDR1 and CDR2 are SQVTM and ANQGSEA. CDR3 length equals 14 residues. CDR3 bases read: TGCAGCGTTGTTCGGCAGGGGGCTCAGGAGACG. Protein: CSVVRQGAQET. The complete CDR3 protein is CSVVRQGAQETQYF.

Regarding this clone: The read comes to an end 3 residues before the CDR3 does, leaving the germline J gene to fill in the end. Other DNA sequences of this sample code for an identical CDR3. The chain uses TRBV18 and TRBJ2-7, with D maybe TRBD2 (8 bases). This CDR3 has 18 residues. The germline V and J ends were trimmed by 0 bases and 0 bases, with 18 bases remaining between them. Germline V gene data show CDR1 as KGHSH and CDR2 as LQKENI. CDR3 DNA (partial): TGTGCCAGCTCACCACCGCGGGGGGAACAGGGGAGCTCCTACGAG. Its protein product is CASSPPRGEQGSSYE. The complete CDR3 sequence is CASSPPRGEQGSSYEQYF.

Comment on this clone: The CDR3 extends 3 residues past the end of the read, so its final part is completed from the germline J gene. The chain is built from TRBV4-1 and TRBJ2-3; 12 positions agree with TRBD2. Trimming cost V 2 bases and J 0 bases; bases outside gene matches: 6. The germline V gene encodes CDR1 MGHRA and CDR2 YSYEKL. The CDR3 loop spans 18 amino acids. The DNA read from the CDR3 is TGCGCCAGCAGCCAAACTGTAGGGACTAGCGGGAGCACAGATACG. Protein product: CASSQTVGTSGSTDT. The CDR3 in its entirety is CASSQTVGTSGSTDTQYF.

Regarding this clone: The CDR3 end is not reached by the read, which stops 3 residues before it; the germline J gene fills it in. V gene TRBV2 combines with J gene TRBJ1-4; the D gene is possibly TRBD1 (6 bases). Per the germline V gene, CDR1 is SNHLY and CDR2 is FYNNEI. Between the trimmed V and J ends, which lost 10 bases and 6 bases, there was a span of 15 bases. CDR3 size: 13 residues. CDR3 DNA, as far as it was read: TGTGCCAACGCAGGGGAAAAGGATGAAAAA. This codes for CANAGEKDEK. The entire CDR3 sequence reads CANAGEKDEKLFF. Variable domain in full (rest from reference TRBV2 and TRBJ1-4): EPEVTQTPSHQVTQMGQEVILRCVPISNHLYFYWYRQILGQKVEFLVSFYNNEISEKSEIFDDQFSVERPDGSNFTLKIRSTKLEDSAMYFCANAGEKDEKLFFGSGTQLSVL.

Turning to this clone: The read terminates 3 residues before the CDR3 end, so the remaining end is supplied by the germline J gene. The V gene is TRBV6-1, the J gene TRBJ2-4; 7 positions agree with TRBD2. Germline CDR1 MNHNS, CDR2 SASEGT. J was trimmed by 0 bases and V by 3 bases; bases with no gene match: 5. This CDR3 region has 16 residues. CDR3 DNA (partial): TGTGCCAGCAGTGAGGGGGGGTTAATAGCCAAAAACATT. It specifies CASSEGGLIAKNI. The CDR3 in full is CASSEGGLIAKNIQYF.

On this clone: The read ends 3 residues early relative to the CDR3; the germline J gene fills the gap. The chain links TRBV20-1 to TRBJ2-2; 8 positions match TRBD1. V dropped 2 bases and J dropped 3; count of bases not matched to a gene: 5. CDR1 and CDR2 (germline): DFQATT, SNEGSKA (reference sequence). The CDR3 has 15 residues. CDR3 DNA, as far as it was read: TGCAGTGCTAGAACCCGGGACAGGTACACCGGGGAG. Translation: CSARTRDRYTGE. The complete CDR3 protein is CSARTRDRYTGELFF.

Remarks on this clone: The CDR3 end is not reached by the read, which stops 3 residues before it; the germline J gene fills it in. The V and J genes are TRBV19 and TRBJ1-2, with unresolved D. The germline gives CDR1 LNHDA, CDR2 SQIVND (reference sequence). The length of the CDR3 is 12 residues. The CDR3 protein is CASSPEGRQYTF. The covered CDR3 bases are TGTGCCAGTAGTCCTGAGGGCCGGCAA.

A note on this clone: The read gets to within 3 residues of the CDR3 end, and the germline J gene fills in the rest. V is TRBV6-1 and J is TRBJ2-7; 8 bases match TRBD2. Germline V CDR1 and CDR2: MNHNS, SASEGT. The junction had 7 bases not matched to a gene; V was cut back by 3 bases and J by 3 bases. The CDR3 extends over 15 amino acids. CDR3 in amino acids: CASSELAGLDYEQYF. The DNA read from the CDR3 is TGTGCCAGCAGTGAGTTAGCGGGGCTGGACTACGAG.

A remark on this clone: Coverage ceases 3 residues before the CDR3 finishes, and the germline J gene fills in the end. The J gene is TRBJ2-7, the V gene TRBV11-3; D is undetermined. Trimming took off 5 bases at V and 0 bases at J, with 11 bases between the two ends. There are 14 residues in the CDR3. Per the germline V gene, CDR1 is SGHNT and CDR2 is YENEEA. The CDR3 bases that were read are TGTGCCAGCAGCCCCGCCGAAGGCTCCTACGAG. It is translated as CASSPAEGSYE. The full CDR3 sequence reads CASSPAEGSYEQYF.

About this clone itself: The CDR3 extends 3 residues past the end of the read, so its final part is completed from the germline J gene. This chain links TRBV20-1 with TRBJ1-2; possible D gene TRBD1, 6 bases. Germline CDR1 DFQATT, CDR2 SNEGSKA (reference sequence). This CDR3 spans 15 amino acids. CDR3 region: CSAPLGGGYSRGYTF. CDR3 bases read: TGCAGTGCTCCTCTTGGGGGGGGCTACAGTCGGGGC.

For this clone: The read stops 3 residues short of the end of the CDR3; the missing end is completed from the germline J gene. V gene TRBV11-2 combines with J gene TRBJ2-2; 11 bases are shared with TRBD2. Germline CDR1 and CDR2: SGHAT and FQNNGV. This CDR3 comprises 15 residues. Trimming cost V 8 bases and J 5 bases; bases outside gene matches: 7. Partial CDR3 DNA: TGTGCCAGCGAATTAGCGGGGGGGCTTACCGGGGAG. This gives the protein CASELAGGLTGE. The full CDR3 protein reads CASELAGGLTGELFF.

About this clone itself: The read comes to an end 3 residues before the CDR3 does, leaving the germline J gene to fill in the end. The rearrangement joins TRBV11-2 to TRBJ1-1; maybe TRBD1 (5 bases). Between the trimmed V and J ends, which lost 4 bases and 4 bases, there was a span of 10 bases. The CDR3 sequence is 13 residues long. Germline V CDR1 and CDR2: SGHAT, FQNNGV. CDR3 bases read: TGTGCCAGCAGCTCGGGGGGGGGCACTGAA. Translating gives CASSSGGGTE. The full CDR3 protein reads CASSSGGGTEAFF.

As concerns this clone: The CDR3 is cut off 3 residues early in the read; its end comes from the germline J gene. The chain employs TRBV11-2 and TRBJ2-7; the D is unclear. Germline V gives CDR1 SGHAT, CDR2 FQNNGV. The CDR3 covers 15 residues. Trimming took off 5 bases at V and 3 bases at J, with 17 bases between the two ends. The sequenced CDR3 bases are TGTGCCAGCAGCGCCTCGTTGGGCAGTGTCTACGAG. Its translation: CASSASLGSVYE. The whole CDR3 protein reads CASSASLGSVYEQYF.

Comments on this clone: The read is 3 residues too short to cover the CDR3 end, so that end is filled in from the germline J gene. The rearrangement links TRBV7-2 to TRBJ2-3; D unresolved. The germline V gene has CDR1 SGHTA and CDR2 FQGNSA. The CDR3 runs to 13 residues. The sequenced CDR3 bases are TGTGCCAGCAGCTTATCGTTTGCGGAGACG. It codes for CASSLSFAET. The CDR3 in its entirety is CASSLSFAETQYF.

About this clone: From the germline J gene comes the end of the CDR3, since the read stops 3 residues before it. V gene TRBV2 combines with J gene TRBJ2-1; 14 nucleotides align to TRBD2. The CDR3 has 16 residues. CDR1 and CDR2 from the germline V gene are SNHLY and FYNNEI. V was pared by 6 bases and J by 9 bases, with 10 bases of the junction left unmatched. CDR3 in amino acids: CASSEGLAGVRGEQFF. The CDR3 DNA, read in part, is TGTGCCAGCAGCGAGGGACTAGCGGGAGTAAGGGGTGAG.

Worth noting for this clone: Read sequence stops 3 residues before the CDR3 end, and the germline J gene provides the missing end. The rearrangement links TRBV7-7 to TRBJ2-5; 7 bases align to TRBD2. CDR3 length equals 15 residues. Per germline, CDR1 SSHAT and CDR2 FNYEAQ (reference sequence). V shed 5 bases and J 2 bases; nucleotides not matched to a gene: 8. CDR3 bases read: TGTGCCAGCAGCCCGGGAGCGGGGACTCAAGAGACC. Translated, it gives CASSPGAGTQET. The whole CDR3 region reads CASSPGAGTQETQYF.

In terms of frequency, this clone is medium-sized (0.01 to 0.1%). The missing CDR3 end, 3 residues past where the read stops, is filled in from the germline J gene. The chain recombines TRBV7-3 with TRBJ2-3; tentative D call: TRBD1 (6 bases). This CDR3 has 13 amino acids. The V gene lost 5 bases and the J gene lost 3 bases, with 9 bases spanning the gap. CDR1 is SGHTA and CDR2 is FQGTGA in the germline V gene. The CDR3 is CASSRQVTDTQYF. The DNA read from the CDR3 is TGTGCCAGCAGCCGACAGGTAACAGATACG.

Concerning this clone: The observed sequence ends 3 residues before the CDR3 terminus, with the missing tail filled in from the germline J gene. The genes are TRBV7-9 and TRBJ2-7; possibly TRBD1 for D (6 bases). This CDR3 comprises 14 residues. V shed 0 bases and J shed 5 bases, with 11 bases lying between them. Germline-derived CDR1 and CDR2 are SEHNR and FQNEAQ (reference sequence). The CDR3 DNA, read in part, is TGTGCCAGCAGCTTAGCGGACAGATTCCACGAG. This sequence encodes CASSLADRFHE. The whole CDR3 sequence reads CASSLADRFHEQYF.

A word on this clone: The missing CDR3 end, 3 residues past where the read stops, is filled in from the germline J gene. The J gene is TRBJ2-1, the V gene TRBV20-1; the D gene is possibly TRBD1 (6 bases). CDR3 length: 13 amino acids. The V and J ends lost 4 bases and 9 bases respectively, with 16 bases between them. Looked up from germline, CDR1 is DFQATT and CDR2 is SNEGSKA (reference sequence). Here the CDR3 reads CSATGTNALEQFF. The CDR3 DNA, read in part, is TGCAGTGCTACCGGGACAAATGCGCTTGAG.

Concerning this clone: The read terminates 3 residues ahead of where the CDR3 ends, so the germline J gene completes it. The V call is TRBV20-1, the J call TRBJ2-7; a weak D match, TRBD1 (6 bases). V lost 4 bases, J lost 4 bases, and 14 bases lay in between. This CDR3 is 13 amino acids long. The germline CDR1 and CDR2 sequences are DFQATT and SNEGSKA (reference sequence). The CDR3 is CSATAGEAYEQYF. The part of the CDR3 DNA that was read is TGCAGTGCTACTGCAGGGGAAGCGTACGAG.